The 10 T cell receptor beta chains in this list originate from one sample, sequenced in a study of blood T cell repertoires in COVID-19. The table came from immunoSEQ multiplex PCR; TCRdb's copy has only in-frame clones and leaves some out. The sample gives 200,000 to 250,000 clones, around four fifths of which show up once; 7.5% to 9.5% is in the top ten. The source material was peripheral blood. Receptors originate from a woman aged 80 or over with COVID-19, enrolled during active disease.

J is TRBJ2-5 and V is TRBV6-5; D is unresolved. Germline V CDR1 and CDR2: MNHEY, SVGAGI. Deletions cut 11 bases from V and 0 bases from J, with 13 bases between. CDR3 length: 13 amino acids. Here the CDR3 DNA reads TGTGCCCTAAGTCGAAACTACCAAGAGACCCAGTACTTC. Translated: CALSRNYQETQYF.

This chain links TRBV10-1 with TRBJ1-1; a weak D match, TRBD1 (5 bases). The germline gives CDR1 WNHNN, CDR2 SYGVQD (reference sequence). Trimming stripped 5 bases from V and 5 bases from J, with 15 bases between. This CDR3 is built from 14 residues. The CDR3 is CASSPQVRGTEAFF. The DNA for the CDR3 is TGCGCCAGCAGTCCACAGGTTCGGGGGACTGAAGCTTTCTTT.

The rearrangement joins TRBV6-5 to TRBJ1-2, with TRBD1 identical over 8 bases. V gave up 6 bases and J gave up 4 bases; unmatched junction bases: 7. CDR1 MNHEY and CDR2 SVGAGI come from the germline V gene. This CDR3 region has 14 residues. Here the CDR3 DNA reads TGTGCCAGCAGCCTGACAGGGGACTTCTATGGCTACACCTTC. It is translated as CASSLTGDFYGYTF.

This clone was detected only once. The chain combines TRBV7-9 with TRBJ1-3; 9 bases agree with TRBD1. CDR1 and CDR2 from the germline V gene are SEHNR and FQNEAQ (reference sequence). V trimming: 5 bases; J trimming: 4 bases; junction bases outside the gene matches: 3. CDR3 length: 14 residues. The CDR3 sequence is CASSPGTGGNTIYF. CDR3 sequence (DNA): TGTGCCAGCAGCCCCGGGACAGGGGGAAACACCATATATTTT.

The J gene is TRBJ1-1, the V gene TRBV5-1; 8 nucleotides agree with TRBD1. The germline gives CDR1 SGHRS, CDR2 YFSETQ. This CDR3 has 16 residues. The ends lost 4 bases at V and 1 base at J; junction bases unmatched: 9. CDR3 DNA sequence: TGCGCCAGCAGCCTGGGGCAGGGGGCCCCGAACACTGAAGCTTTCTTT. This codes for CASSLGQGAPNTEAFF.

J is TRBJ2-5 and V is TRBV4-1; D is perhaps TRBD2 (6 bases). The germline V and J ends were trimmed by 4 bases and 1 base, with 10 bases remaining between them. Germline CDR1 reads MGHRA; CDR2 reads YSYEKL. This CDR3 region has 14 residues. The CDR3 coding sequence is TGCGCCAGCAGCCTCCGGGACTCCCAAGAGACCCAGTACTTC. This sequence encodes CASSLRDSQETQYF.

The J gene is TRBJ2-7, the V gene TRBV5-5; TRBD1 is a possible D gene (5 bases). Trimming stripped 4 bases from V and 6 bases from J, with 17 bases between. Germline values: CDR1 SGHKS, CDR2 YYEKEE (reference sequence). The CDR3 is 14 residues long. The CDR3 coding sequence is TGTGCCAGCAGCCTGAACAGGCCCCCACTCGAGCAGTACTTC. Translating gives CASSLNRPPLEQYF.

This clone showed up just a few times. V gene TRBV5-1 combines with J gene TRBJ1-3; the D is unclear. V was shortened by 5 bases and J by 10 bases, with 22 bases between the two germline ends. This CDR3 is built from 15 residues. CDR1 SGHRS and CDR2 YFSETQ come from the germline V gene. For the CDR3, the DNA is TGCGCCAGCAGATACGGCCCTGGAGGAGAGGTTACCATATATTTT. Translating it yields CASRYGPGGEVTIYF.

This chain connects TRBV19 to TRBJ2-6; perhaps TRBD1 as D (6 bases). The germline CDR1 and CDR2 sequences are LNHDA and SQIVND (reference sequence). The CDR3 consists of 17 residues. Deletions cut 3 bases from V and 0 bases from J, with 12 bases between. The CDR3 region has the DNA TGTGCCAGTAGTATTAACGGACAGCTCTCTGGGGCCAACGTCCTGACTTTC. Its translation is CASSINGQLSGANVLTF.

The CDR3 loop is CASSRTGDSGNTIYF. DNA for the CDR3: TGTGCCAGCTCGCGTACAGGCGACTCTGGAAACACCATATATTTT. The genes are TRBV18 and TRBJ1-3, with D perhaps matching TRBD1 (5 bases). Germline V lookup: CDR1 KGHSH, CDR2 LQKENI. V lost 6 bases and J lost 0, with 12 bases in between. CDR3 length: 15 residues. The whole variable domain, remainder taken from reference TRBV18 and TRBJ1-3, is NAGVMQNPRHLVRRRGQEARLRCSPMKGHSHVYWYRQLPEEGLKFMVYLQKENIIDESGMPKERFSAEFPKEGPSILRIQQVVRGDSAAYFCASSRTGDSGNTIYFGEGSWLTVV.